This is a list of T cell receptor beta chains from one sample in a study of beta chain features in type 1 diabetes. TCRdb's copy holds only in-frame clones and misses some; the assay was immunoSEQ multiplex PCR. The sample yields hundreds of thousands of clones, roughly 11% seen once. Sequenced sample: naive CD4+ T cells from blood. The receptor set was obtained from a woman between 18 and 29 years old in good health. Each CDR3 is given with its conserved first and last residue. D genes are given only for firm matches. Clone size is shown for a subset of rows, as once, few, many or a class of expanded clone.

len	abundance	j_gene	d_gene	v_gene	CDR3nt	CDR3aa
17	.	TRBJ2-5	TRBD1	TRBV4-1	TGCGCCAGCAGCCAATACCCTGTGGACAGGGGTAGGGAGACCCAGTACTTC	CASSQYPVDRGRETQYF
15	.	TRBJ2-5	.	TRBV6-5	TGTGCCAGCAGTTACTCTGGGCTACCTCGGCGGGGCCAGTACTTC	CASSYSGLPRRGQYF
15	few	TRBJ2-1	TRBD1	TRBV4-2	TGTGCCAGCAGCCCGGGACAGGGGATATACAATGAGCAGTTCTTC	CASSPGQGIYNEQFF
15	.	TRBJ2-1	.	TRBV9	TGTGCCAGCAGCGTAGTCGATTCGGGGGCCAATGAGCAGTTCTTC	CASSVVDSGANEQFF
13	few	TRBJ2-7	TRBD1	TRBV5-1	TGCGCCAGCAGCCCAGAAGGACAGGGAAGGCAGTACTTC	CASSPEGQGRQYF
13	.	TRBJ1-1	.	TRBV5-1	TGCGCCAGCAGCTTGGGGGAGAACACTGAAGCTTTCTTT	CASSLGENTEAFF
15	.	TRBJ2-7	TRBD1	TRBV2	TGTGCCAGCAGTGAAGCATCCAGGGGGCCCTACGAGCAGTACTTC	CASSEASRGPYEQYF
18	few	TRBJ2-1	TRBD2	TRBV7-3	TGTGCCAGCAGCCCGAGGCTAGCGGGGACCCCTAGTAAGGATGAGCAGTTCTTC	CASSPRLAGTPSKDEQFF
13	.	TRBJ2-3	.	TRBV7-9	TGTGCCAGCAGCTTTGGAGGCACAGATACGCAGTATTTT	CASSFGGTDTQYF
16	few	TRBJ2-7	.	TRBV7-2	TGTGCCAGCAGCTTAGACTTTAGCGTTAAGAGTGGAGAGCAGTACTTC	CASSLDFSVKSGEQYF
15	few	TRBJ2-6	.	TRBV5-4	TGTGCCAGCAGCTTGGCCGGGTCTGGGGCCAACGTCCTGACTTTC	CASSLAGSGANVLTF
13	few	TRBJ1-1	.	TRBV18	TGTGCCAGCTCACCAGGCACGAACACTGAAGCTTTCTTT	CASSPGTNTEAFF
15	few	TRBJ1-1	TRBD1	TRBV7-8	TGTGCCAGCAGCTTAGCTGGGACAGCCGACATCAGAGCTTTCTTT	CASSLAGTADIRAFF
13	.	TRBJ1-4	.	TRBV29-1	TGCAGCGTTGCGGACAGAAGGGGGGAAAAACTGTTTTTT	CSVADRRGEKLFF
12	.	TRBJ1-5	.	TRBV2	TGTGCCAGCAGTGAAAGCAATCAGCCCCAGCATTTT	CASSESNQPQHF
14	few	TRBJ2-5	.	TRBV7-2	TGTGCCAGCAGCCCGGACGGGCCCCAAGAGACCCAGTACTTC	CASSPDGPQETQYF
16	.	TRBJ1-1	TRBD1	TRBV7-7	TGTGCTAGCAGCCTGGACAGGGGGCCCCTGGGCACTGAAGCTTTCTTT	CASSLDRGPLGTEAFF
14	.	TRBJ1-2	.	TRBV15	TGTGCCACCAGCAGAGGTGGGGAGGTCTATGGCTACACCTTC	CATSRGGEVYGYTF
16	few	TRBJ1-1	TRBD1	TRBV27	TGTGCCAGCAGTTTACGGGACAGGGGGTCGGCCGCTGAAGCTTTCTTT	CASSLRDRGSAAEAFF
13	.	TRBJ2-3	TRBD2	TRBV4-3	TGCGCCAGCAGCCAAGCGGCCTCGGGAGGGCAGTATTTT	CASSQAASGGQYF
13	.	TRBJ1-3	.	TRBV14	TGTGCCAGCAGCAGGAGCTCTGGAAACACCATATATTTT	CASSRSSGNTIYF
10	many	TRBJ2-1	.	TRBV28	TGTGCCAGCAGGCGGGTGACCCTGTTCTTC	CASRRVTLFF
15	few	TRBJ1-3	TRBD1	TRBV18	TGTGCCAGCTCTTGGGGACAGAGCTCTGGAAACACCATATATTTT	CASSWGQSSGNTIYF
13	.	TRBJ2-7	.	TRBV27	TGTGCCAGCAGAGATCATAAACCCTACGAGCAGTACTTC	CASRDHKPYEQYF